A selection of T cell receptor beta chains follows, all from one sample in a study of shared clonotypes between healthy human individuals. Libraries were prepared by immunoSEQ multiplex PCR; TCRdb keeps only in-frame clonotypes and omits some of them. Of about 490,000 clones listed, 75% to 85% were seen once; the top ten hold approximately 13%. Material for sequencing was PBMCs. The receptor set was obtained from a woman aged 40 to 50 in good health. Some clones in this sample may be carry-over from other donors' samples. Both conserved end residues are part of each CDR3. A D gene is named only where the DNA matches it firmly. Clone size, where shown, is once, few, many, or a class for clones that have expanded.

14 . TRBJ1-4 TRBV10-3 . TGTGCCATCAGTGAGGGAGGCCTTAATGAAAAACTGTTTTTT CAISEGGLNEKLFF
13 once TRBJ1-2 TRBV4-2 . TGTGCCAGCAGCCAAGAGGGGCGGGATGGCTACACCTTC CASSQEGRDGYTF
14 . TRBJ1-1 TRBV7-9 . TGTGCCAGCAGCGAAGGGGAGGCCAACACTGAAGCTTTCTTT CASSEGEANTEAFF
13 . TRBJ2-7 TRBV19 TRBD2 TGTGCCAGCGGGGGGACTAGTCTGTACGAGCAGTACTTC CASGGTSLYEQYF
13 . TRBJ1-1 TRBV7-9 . TGTGCCAGCAGCGAACAGGCTAACACTGAAGCTTTCTTT CASSEQANTEAFF
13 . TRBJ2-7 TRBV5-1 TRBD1 TGCGCCAGCAGTTTGGACAGGCTCAGAGAGCAGTACTTC CASSLDRLREQYF
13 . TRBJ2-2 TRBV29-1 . TGCAGCGTTATCGAGGGGGCGCGCGGGGTGCTGTTTTTT CSVIEGARGVLFF
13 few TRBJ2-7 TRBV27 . TGTGCCAGCAGACCCCGGAGCGCCTACGAGCAGTACTTC CASRPRSAYEQYF
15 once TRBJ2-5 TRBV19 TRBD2 TGTGCCAGCAGGCGGCTAGCGGGAGTCCAGGAGACCCAGTACTTC CASRRLAGVQETQYF
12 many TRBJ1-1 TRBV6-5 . TGTGCCAGCAGGCAAGGGGGCACTGAAGCTTTCTTT CASRQGGTEAFF
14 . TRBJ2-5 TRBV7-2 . TGTGCCAGCAGCAGATATCAGGGTCTGGAGACCCAGTACTTC CASSRYQGLETQYF
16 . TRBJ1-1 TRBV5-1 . TGCGCCAGCAGCTTGGGCGCGGGGGCTGGTGACACTGAAGCTTTCTTT CASSLGAGAGDTEAFF
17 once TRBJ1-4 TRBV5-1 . TGCGCCAGCAGCTTGGCGCAGGACTGGAGCGGGCATGAAAAACTGTTTTTT CASSLAQDWSGHEKLFF
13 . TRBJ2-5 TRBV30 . TGTGCCTGGAGTGGGGGGTACCAAGAGACCCAGTACTTC CAWSGGYQETQYF
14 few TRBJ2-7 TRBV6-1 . TGTGCCAGCAGCACTGACCCATCCTCCTACGAGCAGTACTTC CASSTDPSSYEQYF
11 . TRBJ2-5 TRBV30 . TGTGCCTGGAGTGTAAGGGAGACCCAGTACTTC CAWSVRETQYF
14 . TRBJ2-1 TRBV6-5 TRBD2 TGTGCCAGCAGGGATAGCGGGAGAGGGAATGAGCAGTTCTTC CASRDSGRGNEQFF
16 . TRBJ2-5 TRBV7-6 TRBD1 TGTGCCAGCAGCCCGCACCTAGGGGGACAGCAAGAGACCCAGTACTTC CASSPHLGGQQETQYF
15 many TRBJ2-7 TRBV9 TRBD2 TGTGCCAGCAGCCGGACTAGCGAGCGGTCCTACGAGCAGTACTTC CASSRTSERSYEQYF
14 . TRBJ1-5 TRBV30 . TGTGCCTGGAGTGGGACAAATCAAGATCAGCCCCAGCATTTT CAWSGTNQDQPQHF
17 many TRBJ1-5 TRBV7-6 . TGTGCCAGCAGCACTACGCCCAGGGGCCCAGCGGCCCAGCCCCAGCATTTT CASSTTPRGPAAQPQHF
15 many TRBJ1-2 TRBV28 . TGTGCCAGCAGTCCTGTAGGCAGGGCAGGGTATGGCTACACCTTC CASSPVGRAGYGYTF
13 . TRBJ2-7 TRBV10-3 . TGTGCCATCACCCCCGGGACCGCCTACGAGCAGTACTTC CAITPGTAYEQYF
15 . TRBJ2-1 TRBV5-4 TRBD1 TGTGCCAGCAGCGAGGACAGGGGTTCCTACAATGAGCAGTTCTTC CASSEDRGSYNEQFF
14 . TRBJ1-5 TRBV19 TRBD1 TGTGCCACTGACAGGGGCGGTGGCAATCAGCCCCAGCATTTT CATDRGGGNQPQHF
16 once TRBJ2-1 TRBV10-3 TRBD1 TGTGCCATCAGTGAGTGGTCAGGGGGATCCTACAATGAGCAGTTCTTC CAISEWSGGSYNEQFF
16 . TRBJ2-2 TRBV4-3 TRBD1 TGCGCCAGCAGCCGTAGACAGGGGGCGACGGTCGGGGAGCTGTTTTTT CASSRRQGATVGELFF
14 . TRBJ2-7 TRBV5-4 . TGTGCCAGCAGCGAGGACAGTGGCCGGGACGAGCAGTACTTC CASSEDSGRDEQYF
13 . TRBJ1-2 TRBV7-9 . TGTGCCAGCAGCTTAGGGCAGGGCTATGGCTACACCTTC CASSLGQGYGYTF
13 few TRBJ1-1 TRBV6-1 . TGTGCCAGCTCCTCAGCCGAGAACACTGAAGCTTTCTTT CASSSAENTEAFF
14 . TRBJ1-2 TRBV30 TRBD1 TGTGCCTGGAGTCCTCGGACAGGTTCCTATGGCTACACCTTC CAWSPRTGSYGYTF
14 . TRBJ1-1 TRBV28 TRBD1 TGTGCCAGCAGTTTCACCGGGACAGGGGGCGAAGCTTTCTTT CASSFTGTGGEAFF
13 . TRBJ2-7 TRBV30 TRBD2 TGTGCCTGGAGTACTGTAGCGGGGTACGAGCAGTACTTC CAWSTVAGYEQYF